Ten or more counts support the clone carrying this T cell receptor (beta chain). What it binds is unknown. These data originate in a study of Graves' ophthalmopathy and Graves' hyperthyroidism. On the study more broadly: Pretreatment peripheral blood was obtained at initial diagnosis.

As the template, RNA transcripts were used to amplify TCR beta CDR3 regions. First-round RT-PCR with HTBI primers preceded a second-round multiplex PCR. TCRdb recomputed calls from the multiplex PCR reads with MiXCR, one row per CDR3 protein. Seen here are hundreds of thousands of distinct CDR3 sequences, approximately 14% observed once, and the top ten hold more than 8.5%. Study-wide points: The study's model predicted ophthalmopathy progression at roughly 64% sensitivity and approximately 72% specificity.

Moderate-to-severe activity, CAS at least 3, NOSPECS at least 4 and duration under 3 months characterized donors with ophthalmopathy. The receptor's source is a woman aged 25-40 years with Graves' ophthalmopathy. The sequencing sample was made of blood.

CDR3 sequence: CASSLMNHQGYEQYF. The DNA of the CDR3 is TGTGCCAGCAGCTTAATGAACCATCAGGGCTACGAGCAGTACTTC. The V call is TRBV7-3, the J call TRBJ2-7, with D maybe TRBD1 (5 bases). V dropped 1 base and J dropped 3 bases, with 13 bases sitting between them. Looked up from germline, CDR1 is SGHTA and CDR2 is FQGTGA. The CDR3 consists of 15 residues.